Listed here are 23 T cell receptor beta chains from one sample, sequenced in a study of CD8 T cells in ankylosing spondylitis. Broader study findings: The study identified a TCR beta motif of under ten highly homologous variants that appeared characteristic of ankylosing spondylitis blood.

For these receptors, no antigen is known. Using its own MiXCR run on the 5' RACE reads, TCRdb lists one record per CDR3 protein. The profile shows a few hundred thousand distinct CDR3 sequences, around 7.6% of them singletons. The sample comprised blood, either unsorted or a sorted T cell fraction (not recorded which). These receptor sequences come from a male donor with ankylosing spondylitis.

V is TRBV15 and J is TRBJ2-2; the D gene is possibly TRBD1 (5 bases). CDR1 and CDR2 (germline): LNHNV, YYDKDF (reference sequence). This CDR3 spans 15 amino acids. V was clipped by 5 bases and J by 1 base, with 11 bases between them. CDR3: CATSSMTVNTGELFF. CDR3 nucleotide sequence: TGTGCCACCAGCTCGATGACAGTGAACACCGGGGAGCTGTTTTTT. The full variable domain, in which reference TRBV15 and TRBJ2-2 provide the parts outside the CDR3, is DAMVIQNPRYQVTQFGKPVTLSCSQTLNHNVMYWYQQKSSQAPKLLFHYYDKDFNNEADTPDNFQSRRPNTSFCFLDIRSPGLGDTAMYLCATSSMTVNTGELFFGEGSRLTVL.

This clonotype has just a few counts. The rearrangement links TRBV20-1 to TRBJ1-6; D ambiguous. This CDR3 spans 13 amino acids. Germline V gives CDR1 DFQATT, CDR2 SNEGSKA (reference sequence). V lost 3 bases to trimming and J lost 6 bases, with 9 bases between them. The CDR3 loop reads CSASGQANSPLHF. In DNA, the CDR3 is TGCAGTGCTAGTGGTCAGGCTAATTCACCCCTCCACTTT.

The table lists this clonotype with many counts. The chain carries TRBV20-1 and TRBJ1-3; TRBD1 is a possible D gene (6 bases). The CDR3 runs to 17 residues. The germline CDR1 and CDR2 sequences are DFQATT and SNEGSKA (reference sequence). V lost 1 base and J lost 0, with 16 bases in between. CDR3 loop: CSARGGDRRYSGNTIYF. CDR3 coding DNA: TGCAGTGCTAGAGGTGGAGACAGGCGATACTCTGGAAACACCATATATTTT.

As for this clonotype: A junction boundary mismatches the germline segment, possibly from a read error. The chain is built from TRBV29-1 and TRBJ1-2, with D hard to call. Germline V CDR1 and CDR2: SQVTM, ANQGSEA. This CDR3 has 12 amino acids. CDR3 protein: CSGGLGNYGHTF. CDR3 sequence (DNA): TGCAGCGGCGGGCTTGGAAACTATGGCCACACCTTC.

V is TRBV11-1 and J is TRBJ2-2; D call uncertain. Looked up from germline, CDR1 is SGHAT and CDR2 is FQDESV (reference sequence). V was trimmed by 5 bases and J by 1 base, leaving 17 bases between them. This CDR3 has 17 amino acids. The CDR3 DNA follows: TGTGCCAGCAGCCCTCAATACCGGACGGAGAACACCGGGGAGCTGTTTTTT. This gives the protein CASSPQYRTENTGELFF.

The chain combines TRBV2 with TRBJ2-2; D gene ambiguous. V lost 7 bases, J lost 7 bases, and 13 bases lay in between. The CDR3 has 13 amino acids. Germline V lookup: CDR1 SNHLY, CDR2 FYNNEI. The CDR3, as DNA: TGTGCCAGCAAGGGCAGTCTCGGCGGGGAGCTGTTTTTT. Translated, it gives CASKGSLGGELFF. Full variable domain (missing parts from reference TRBV2 and TRBJ2-2): EPEVTQTPSHQVTQMGQEVILRCVPISNHLYFYWYRQILGQKVEFLVSFYNNEISEKSEIFDDQFSVERPDGSNFTLKIRSTKLEDSAMYFCASKGSLGGELFFGEGSRLTVL.

This clonotype has only a few counts. J is TRBJ2-1 and V is TRBV9, with D perhaps TRBD1 (5 bases). Germline CDR1 is SGDLS and CDR2 is YYNGEE. V was trimmed by 0 bases and J by 8 bases, leaving 12 bases between them. This CDR3 spans 14 amino acids. The CDR3 protein is CASSVAPGKDEQFF. CDR3 nucleotide sequence: TGTGCCAGCAGCGTAGCCCCAGGGAAGGATGAGCAGTTCTTC.

This clonotype turned up a few times. This chain links TRBV4-3 with TRBJ1-2, with D possibly TRBD1 on 6 matching bases. Germline V CDR1 and CDR2: LGHNA, YSLEER. The CDR3 has 14 amino acids. Trimming pared 5 bases from V and 3 bases from J, leaving 13 bases between. The CDR3 is CASSRYREYYGYTF. CDR3 DNA: TGCGCCAGCAGCAGATACAGGGAGTACTATGGCTACACCTTC.

In its sample, this clonotype was seen many times. The gene calls are TRBV29-1 and TRBJ2-7; 7 bases are shared with TRBD1. CDR3 length: 15 residues. J lost 5 bases, V lost 4 bases, and 14 bases had no gene match. The germline CDR1 and CDR2 sequences are SQVTM and ANQGSEA. CDR3 residues: CSVARTGAPFHEQYF. DNA of the CDR3: TGCAGCGTTGCGAGAACAGGGGCCCCTTTCCACGAGCAGTACTTC.

This clonotype has only one observation. The chain is built from TRBV4-1 and TRBJ2-1; 11 bases align to TRBD2. CDR1 MGHRA and CDR2 YSYEKL come from the germline V gene. V was clipped by 0 bases and J by 2 bases; unmatched bases: 6. There are 18 residues in the CDR3. The DNA for the CDR3 is TGCGCCAGCAGCCAAGACCCGACTAGCGGGAAACCCTACAATGAGCAGTTCTTC. The encoded protein is CASSQDPTSGKPYNEQFF.

In its sample, this clonotype was seen a few times. The CDR3 coding sequence is TGTGCCAGCAGTTTGCTTACACAGGGCGGGGTTTCACCCCTCCACTTT. Its protein is CASSLLTQGGVSPLHF. The rearrangement links TRBV6-5 to TRBJ1-6; D may be TRBD1 (6 bases). From germline, CDR1 is MNHEY and CDR2 SVGAGI. Deletions cut 4 bases from V and 9 bases from J, with 19 bases between. The CDR3 contains 16 residues.

This clonotype was observed a few times. This rearrangement joins TRBV20-1 to TRBJ2-1, with 9 bases identical to TRBD1. Germline CDR1 reads DFQATT; CDR2 reads SNEGSKA (reference sequence). The CDR3 has 18 amino acids. V lost 3 bases, J lost 6 bases, and 18 bases stayed unmatched. For the CDR3, the DNA is TGCAGTGCTAGGAACATCTTAAACACCCGGGACAGGGTCAATGAGCAGTTCTTC. Translated: CSARNILNTRDRVNEQFF.

Concerning this clonotype itself: One junction end does not reproduce the germline sequence, and a read error may be involved. The V gene is TRBV27, the J gene TRBJ1-1; a weak D match, TRBD1 (5 bases). This CDR3 region has 14 residues. From germline, CDR1 is MNHEY and CDR2 SMNVEV (reference sequence). CDR3: CASSHGTPNAEAFF. The CDR3, as DNA: TGTGCCAGCAGTCATGGGACCCCGAACGCTGAAGCTTTCTTT.

The chain couples TRBV3-1 to TRBJ2-5; 7 nucleotides line up with TRBD2. V lost 1 base and J lost 1; bases outside the gene matches: 3. The CDR3 loop spans 15 amino acids. Germline V gives CDR1 LGHDT, CDR2 YNNKEL (reference sequence). CDR3 nucleotide sequence: TGTGCCAGCAGCCAAGGGAGGACTAGCCAAGAGACCCAGTACTTC. Amino acids: CASSQGRTSQETQYF.

This clonotype was seen a few times. This chain links TRBV28 with TRBJ2-3, with 10 bases fitting TRBD1. Looked up from germline, CDR1 is MDHEN and CDR2 is SYDVKM. After removal of 8 bases from V and 4 bases from J, the junction contained 9 bases not matched to a gene. The CDR3 length is 15 residues. Written as DNA, the CDR3 is TGTGCCAGCGGGACAGGGGAGGGTTTTCCAGATACGCAGTATTTT. Translating gives CASGTGEGFPDTQYF.

The chain links TRBV20-1 to TRBJ2-1; D remains unclear. This CDR3 spans 12 amino acids. Germline lookup yields CDR1 DFQATT and CDR2 SNEGSKA (reference sequence). The germline V and J ends were trimmed by 1 base and 8 bases, with 9 bases remaining between them. Here the CDR3 reads CSARALVYEQFF. CDR3 bases: TGCAGTGCTAGAGCGCTAGTCTATGAGCAGTTCTTC.

This sequence joins TRBV11-2 and TRBJ1-1; D remains unclear. From germline, CDR1 is SGHAT and CDR2 FQNNGV. With 4 bases removed from V and 6 bases from J, the gap between germline ends came to 12 bases. The CDR3 covers 13 residues. The CDR3 DNA sequence: TGTGCCAGCAGCTGGGGAACGTCCGCTGAAGCTTTCTTT. This translates into CASSWGTSAEAFF.

At least ten counts were recorded for this clonotype. The rearrangement links TRBV5-1 to TRBJ2-1, with 7 bases aligning to TRBD2. The junction had 5 bases not matched to a gene; V was cut back by 4 bases and J by 1 base. Germline V CDR1 and CDR2: SGHRS, YFSETQ. The CDR3 runs 15 residues. CDR3 DNA: TGCGCCAGCAGCATGGTGGGGGGGTCCTACAATGAGCAGTTCTTC. It specifies CASSMVGGSYNEQFF.

This clonotype showed up just a few times. This chain joins TRBV6-1 and TRBJ2-7, with 7 bases identical to TRBD2. The CDR3 length is 14 residues. The V gene end was trimmed by 5 bases and the J gene end by 2 bases; junction bases not matched to a gene: 6. CDR1 and CDR2 (germline): MNHNS, SASEGT. DNA for the CDR3: TGTGCCAGCAGTCGCGGGAGTAAGGCCTACGAGCAGTACTTC. Translating it yields CASSRGSKAYEQYF.

The sample holds a few counts of this clonotype. The chain has TRBV4-1 and TRBJ1-1, with 7 nucleotides matching TRBD1. Germline V gene data show CDR1 as MGHRA and CDR2 as YSYEKL. After removal of 4 bases from V and 1 base from J, the junction contained 15 bases not matched to a gene. The CDR3 runs 18 residues. The CDR3 here is CASSPSSQGGQRNTEAFF. CDR3 DNA: TGCGCCAGCAGCCCATCAAGCCAGGGGGGACAGAGGAACACTGAAGCTTTCTTT.

This clonotype turned up a few times. The V and J genes are TRBV3-1 and TRBJ2-7; 7 nucleotides agree with TRBD1. Per the germline V gene, CDR1 is LGHDT and CDR2 is YNNKEL (reference sequence). The CDR3 spans 16 residues. The V and J ends lost 2 bases and 3 bases, in that order; junction bases with no gene match: 10. The DNA for the CDR3 is TGTGCCAGCAGCCAAAAACCGGGACAGAGAAACTACGAGCAGTACTTC. It encodes CASSQKPGQRNYEQYF.

In its sample, this clonotype was seen many times. The gene calls are TRBV25-1 and TRBJ2-7; TRBD1 agrees at 9 bases. There are 16 residues in the CDR3. Germline-derived CDR1 and CDR2 are MGHDK and SYGVNS. After removal of 0 bases from V and 2 bases from J, the junction contained 5 bases not matched to a gene. CDR3 amino acids: CASSEYLGTGTYEQYF. The CDR3 bases are TGTGCCAGCAGTGAATATCTCGGGACAGGGACCTACGAGCAGTACTTC.

This clonotype was counted between two and nine times. The chain couples TRBV27 to TRBJ2-2; 10 bases align to TRBD2. Trimming cost V 7 bases and J 5 bases; bases outside gene matches: 10. The CDR3 extends over 16 amino acids. CDR1 and CDR2 from the germline V gene are MNHEY and SMNVEV (reference sequence). Written as DNA, the CDR3 is TGTGCCAGCACGCGACTAGCGGGCCCCGTAACCGGGGAGCTGTTTTTT. Translation gives CASTRLAGPVTGELFF.